What follows are 4 T cell receptor beta chains derived from one specimen sequenced in a study of T cells expressing NK-cell markers. Reanalyzing the 5' RACE reads, TCRdb keeps one entry per CDR3 protein, without DNA. The repertoire table contains 150,000 or so distinct CDR3 sequences. Material: blood T cells: a sorted CD56 or NKG2C T cell subset, CD4+ or CD8+ T cells, or bulk PBMC T cells (not recorded which). These TCRs come from a woman in her 50s in good health.

This chain links TRBV5-1 with TRBJ2-1. The CDR3 contains 18 residues. Germline values: CDR1 SGHRS, CDR2 YFSETQ. The CDR3 loop is CASSLSGQAVLLLNEQFF.

The J gene is TRBJ2-7, the V gene TRBV7-6; checking the TCRdb D call of TRBD1 is not possible without DNA. CDR1 and CDR2 (germline): SGHVS, FNYEAQ. The length of the CDR3 is 15 residues. CDR3: CASSLGAGASYEQYF.

The V gene is TRBV7-8, the J gene TRBJ2-2; the TRBD1 assignment by TCRdb is unverifiable without DNA. Germline CDR1 SGHVS, CDR2 FQNEAQ. This CDR3 region has 15 residues. CDR3: CASSLGGQGSGELFF.

The V call is TRBV24-1, the J call TRBJ1-4. The CDR3 is 17 residues long. Germline V gene data show CDR1 as KGHDR and CDR2 as SFDVKD. The chain's CDR3 is CATSEGPGPTTNEKLFF.